The rows below give T cell receptor beta chains drawn from one sample of a study of cytomegalovirus exposure and HLA in healthy donors. Method: immunoSEQ multiplex PCR; TCRdb's copy keeps in-frame clones and lacks some. The sample contains 150,000 or so clones, about 69% of which appear only once. Sequencing was carried out using PBMCs. The origin of the receptors is a human donor in good health. The CDR3 runs from the conserved cysteine through the conserved F or W.

TRBJ2-7 TRBV6-5 CASSSRTGSQYF
TRBJ1-6 TRBV7-3 CASSAQGKGNSPLHF
TRBJ2-5 TRBV9 CASSVGHGGPQETQYF
TRBJ1-5 TRBV18 CASSPSGNDGPQHF
TRBJ1-4 TRBV19 CASRRTGSNEKLFF
TRBJ1-2 TRBV29-1 CSVEFSSGDGYTF
TRBJ1-5 TRBV18 CASSQDRANQPQHF
TRBJ1-1 TRBV5-1 CASSLDRINTEAFF
TRBJ1-1 TRBV27 CASSPAVRGAMGTEAFF
TRBJ1-6 TRBV5-1 CASSLGSGSSYNSPLHF
TRBJ2-7 TRBV11-2 CASSPSGDRGLYEQYF
TRBJ2-2 TRBV4-3 CASSQGLGTGGSGELFF
TRBJ2-5 TRBV7-3 CASSSGTTKETQYF
TRBJ1-1 TRBV18 CASSPADSIMNTEAFF
TRBJ2-5 TRBV10-3 CAISVSGLQETQYF
TRBJ2-7 TRBV19 CASSMSSGYEQYF
TRBJ2-3 TRBV5-1 CASSLQTSGTDTQYF
TRBJ2-1 TRBV14 CASSRTGRNNEQFF
TRBJ1-2 TRBV6-5 CASTSVGTEYGYTF
TRBJ2-1 TRBV2 CASSAGTSGNNEQFF
TRBJ1-1 TRBV5-8 CVSSLTGDAKAFF
TRBJ2-7 TRBV6-1 CATKGTSGASYEQYF
TRBJ1-1 TRBV7-2 CASSLHNRVTEAFF
TRBJ1-4 TRBV7-8 CASSRRGRGAHNEKLFF
TRBJ1-4 TRBV7-2 CASSSLTGDGEKLFF
TRBJ2-7 TRBV2 CASSESVGQGWYEQYF
TRBJ2-3 TRBV19 CASSIGGVSTDTQYF
TRBJ1-3 TRBV6-1 CATQGSGNTIYF
TRBJ1-1 TRBV5-1 CASSLQGWGNTEAFF
TRBJ2-2 TRBV19 CASTPTGGNTGELFF
TRBJ1-2 TRBV2 CASSEPGELGYTF
TRBJ1-4 TRBV6-1 CASSADRGSGEKLFF
TRBJ1-5 TRBV5-6 CASSETGGGQPQHF
TRBJ2-7 TRBV18 CASSPRRDIAYEQYF
TRBJ1-5 TRBV7-8 CASSSNGGGVGNQPQHF
TRBJ2-7 TRBV6-1 CASSTGTSYEQYF
TRBJ2-4 TRBV27 CASSGQGWWNIQYF